This record looks at one T cell receptor (beta chain) sequence and its context. Its cognate antigen is unknown. Unmatched junction bases numbered 4, after V lost 1 base and J lost 4 bases. The CDR3 loop spans 15 amino acids. Germline V gene lookup returns CDR1 SGDLS and CDR2 YYNGEE. Focal radiation plus CTLA-4 blockade with ipilimumab was given to patients with chemo-refractory metastatic non-small-cell lung cancer. The assay was immunoSEQ multiplex PCR, and TCRdb's table has in-frame clones only and misses some. The table lists roughly 54,000 clones, 65% to 85% of them singletons. These data come from a study of radiotherapy plus CTLA-4 blockade in lung cancer. Study observations and caveats: Early blood T cell clone dynamics reportedly forecast response best, with interferon-beta. Blood TCR clones of tumor origin expanded after radiotherapy plus ipilimumab.

This receptor was taken from a human donor with non-small cell lung cancer who had a partial response to radiotherapy plus ipilimumab. This specimen consisted of peripheral blood, obtained from a patient treated with radiotherapy plus ipilimumab. This sequence joins TRBV9 and TRBJ1-4; 7 bases map to TRBD1. This CDR3 is CASSVTGQNNEKLFF. The CDR3, as DNA: TGTGCCAGCAGCGTAACGGGACAGAATAATGAAAAACTGTTTTTT.